This TCR beta chain was profiled in a study of T cell repertoires in cytomegalovirus infection (dated by TCRdb to the late 2010s). Study-wide context: Because public TCR beta signatures pointed to carriage of CMV infection together with the matching HLA type, the HLA type of each donor mattered for the analysis.

On the study overall, not on this receptor specifically: Carriers of CMV infection plus the relevant HLA type were discriminated by the cumulative frequency of public TCR beta family members in the study cohort and in an independent roughly 380-donor cohort. The ex vivo response was dominated by HLA-C-restricted CMV-specific TCR beta clonotypes, and the single most frequent clonotype in two of eight donors was supplied by these HLA-C-restricted clonotypes.

Sequencing was carried out with an Illumina HiSeq 1500. TCRdb trimmed the raw reads at Q25, called clones with MiXCR and kept productive beta chains. A single entry per CDR3 protein holds the most common genes and DNA from its merged rows. In this sample the table shows about 600,000 distinct CDR3 sequences, roughly 24% of which occur a single time. The ten largest clones add up to 7.5% to 9% of the sample. There are a few counts of this clonotype. The target of this receptor is not known. Per-base qualities were not stored, and no clone one base away is much larger. The source material was CD8+ T cells from PBMCs. This receptor was identified in a human donor in good health (CMV status not recorded). Some clones in this sample may be carry-over from other donors' samples.

The CDR3 reads CSARTGGDWAFF. The sequence in DNA is TGCAGTGCTAGGACAGGGGGCGATTGGGCTTTCTTT. The chain couples TRBV20-1 to TRBJ1-1; a stretch of 10 junction bases matches TRBD1. Relative to germline, V is missing 3 bases and J is missing 11 bases, with 6 bases of the junction outside any gene match. The germline V gene (reference sequence) yields DFQATT for CDR1 and SNEGSKA for CDR2. The CDR3, cysteine through phenylalanine, is 12 amino acids long. Kept here is only the CDR3 DNA, which spans 36 bases and is read in frame from base 1.